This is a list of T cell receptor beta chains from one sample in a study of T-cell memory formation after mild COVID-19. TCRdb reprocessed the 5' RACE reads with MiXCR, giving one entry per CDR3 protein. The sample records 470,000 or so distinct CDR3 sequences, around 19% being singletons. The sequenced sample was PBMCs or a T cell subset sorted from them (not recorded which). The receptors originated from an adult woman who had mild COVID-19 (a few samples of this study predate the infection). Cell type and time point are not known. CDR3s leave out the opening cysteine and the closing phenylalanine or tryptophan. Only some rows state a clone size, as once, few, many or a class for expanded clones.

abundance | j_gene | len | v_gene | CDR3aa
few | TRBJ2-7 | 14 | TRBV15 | ATSRGGGQAFYEQY
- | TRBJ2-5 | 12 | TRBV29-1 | SVRSSGVLETQY
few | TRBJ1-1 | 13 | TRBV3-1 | ASSPLDMSGSEAF
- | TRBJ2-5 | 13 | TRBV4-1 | ASSRNLDNQETQY
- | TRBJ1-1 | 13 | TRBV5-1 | ASSFNPTGNTEAF
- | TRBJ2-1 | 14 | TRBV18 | ASSPPGWSPYNEQF
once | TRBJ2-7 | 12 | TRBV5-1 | ASSPTRSSYEQY
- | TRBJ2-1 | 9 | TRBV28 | ASSTRRPQF
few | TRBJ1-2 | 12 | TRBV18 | ASSPPGQGSVYT
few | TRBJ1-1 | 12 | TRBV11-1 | ASSSPDSYTEAF
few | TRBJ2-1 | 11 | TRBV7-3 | ASSSLRNNEQF
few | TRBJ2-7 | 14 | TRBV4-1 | ASSPSWTDAPYEQY
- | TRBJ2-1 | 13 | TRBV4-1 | ASSQKDSSYNEQF
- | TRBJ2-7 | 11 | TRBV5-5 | ASSLVGDSREY
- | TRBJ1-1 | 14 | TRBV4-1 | ASSHTRGRTNTEAF
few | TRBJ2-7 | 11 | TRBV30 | ATGTPPTYEQY
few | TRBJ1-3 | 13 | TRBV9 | ASSVEGFSGNTIY
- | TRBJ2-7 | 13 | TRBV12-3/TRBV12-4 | ASSFRLRDSYEQY
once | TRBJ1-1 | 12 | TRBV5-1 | ASSLEITGTEAF
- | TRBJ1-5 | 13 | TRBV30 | AWSVEKMRNQPQH
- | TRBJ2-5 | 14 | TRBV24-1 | ATSGLAGGGGETQY
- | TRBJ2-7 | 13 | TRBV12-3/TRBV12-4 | ASSPILGKIHEQY
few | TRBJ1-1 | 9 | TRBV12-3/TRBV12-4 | ASSLRGFAF
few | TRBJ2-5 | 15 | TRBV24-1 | ATSDSPSRSPQETQY
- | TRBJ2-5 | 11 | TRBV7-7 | ASSMGHQETQY
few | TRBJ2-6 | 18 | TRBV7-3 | ASSLNGGLADSSGANVLT
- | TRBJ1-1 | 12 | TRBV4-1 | ASSPRVVNTEAF
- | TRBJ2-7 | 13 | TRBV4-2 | ASSKDSGGGYEQY
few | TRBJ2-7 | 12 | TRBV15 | ATSRDPQDYEQY
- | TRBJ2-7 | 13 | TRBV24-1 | ATSDHRDGGYEQY
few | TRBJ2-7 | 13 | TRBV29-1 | SVSFWRESSLEQY
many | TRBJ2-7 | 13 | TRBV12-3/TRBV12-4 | ASSFPGQGTYEQY
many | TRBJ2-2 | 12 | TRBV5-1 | ASTLRQDTGELF
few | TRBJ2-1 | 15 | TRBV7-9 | ASSLSRGQGTYNEQF
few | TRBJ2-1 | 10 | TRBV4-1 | ASSYTLGEQF
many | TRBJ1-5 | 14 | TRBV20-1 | SAREIDVYSNQPQH
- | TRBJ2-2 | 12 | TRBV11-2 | ASSSVSGTGELF
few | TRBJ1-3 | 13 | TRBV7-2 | ASRRREGSGNTIY
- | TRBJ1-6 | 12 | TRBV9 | ASSVGAEDSPLH
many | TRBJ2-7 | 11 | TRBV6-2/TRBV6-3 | ASLDTGSDEQY
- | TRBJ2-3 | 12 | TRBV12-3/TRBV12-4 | ASSPSGRGDTQY
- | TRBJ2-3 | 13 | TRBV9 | ASTLAGASTDTQY
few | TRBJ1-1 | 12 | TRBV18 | ASSPGQEDTEAF
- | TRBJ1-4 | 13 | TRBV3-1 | ASSPVTGRNEKLF
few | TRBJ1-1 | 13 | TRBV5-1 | ASSFRTGRNTEAF
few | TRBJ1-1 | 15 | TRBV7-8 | ASSLASGGRLNTEAF
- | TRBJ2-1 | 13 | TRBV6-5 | ASSSGPLSYNEQF